These 4 T cell receptor beta chains share one sample of origin, sequenced in a study of OX40 agonist ivuxolimab in advanced cancers. Produced via immunoSEQ multiplex PCR; TCRdb's table is partial and in-frame only. The sample lists approximately 74,000 clones; more than 80% were seen once. This material consisted of CD4+ or CD8+ T cells sorted from blood, taken in a trial of the OX40 agonist ivuxolimab. The receptors originated from an adult with an advanced solid tumor such as melanoma, head and neck, liver or kidney cancer.

This sequence joins TRBV6-6 and TRBJ2-3; D is ambiguous. V was clipped by 5 bases and J by 0 bases, with 12 bases between them. This CDR3 spans 15 amino acids. Germline V gives CDR1 MNHNY, CDR2 SVGAGI (reference sequence). CDR3 region: CASSQQLSSTDTQYF. DNA of the CDR3: TGTGCCAGCAGTCAACAGCTATCTAGCACAGATACGCAGTATTTT.

This chain uses TRBV6-1 with TRBJ1-1; D not certain. V lost 5 bases, J lost 1 base, and 11 bases lay in between. In germline, CDR1 is MNHNS, CDR2 SASEGT. This CDR3 has 14 residues. This CDR3 reads CASSINFQNTEAFF. The CDR3, as DNA: TGTGCCAGCAGTATTAATTTTCAGAACACTGAAGCTTTCTTT.

The chain combines TRBV5-1 with TRBJ1-3, with D uncertain. In germline, CDR1 is SGHRS, CDR2 YFSETQ. The CDR3 is made up of 14 amino acids. Trimming removed 0 bases at V and 2 bases at J, with 6 bases between. The CDR3 DNA reads as TGCGCCAGCAGCTTGGGTGGAGCTGGAAACACCATATATTTT. Translation gives CASSLGGAGNTIYF. Combining the CDR3 with reference TRBV5-1 and TRBJ1-3 gives the whole variable domain KAGVTQTPRYLIKTRGQQVTLSCSPISGHRSVSWYQQTPGQGLQFLFEYFSETQRNKGNFPGRFSGRQFSNSRSEMNVSTLELGDSALYLCASSLGGAGNTIYFGEGSWLTVV.

In this sample, this clone turned up once. The chain uses TRBV5-6 and TRBJ2-7; 11 bases agree with TRBD1. Losses at the gene ends were 3 bases for V and 3 bases for J; bases not matched to a gene: 2. Germline assignment: CDR1 SGHDT and CDR2 YYEEEE. The CDR3 totals 14 residues. The CDR3 sequence: CASSWTGGVYEQYF. CDR3 nucleotide sequence: TGTGCCAGCAGCTGGACAGGGGGCGTCTACGAGCAGTACTTC.